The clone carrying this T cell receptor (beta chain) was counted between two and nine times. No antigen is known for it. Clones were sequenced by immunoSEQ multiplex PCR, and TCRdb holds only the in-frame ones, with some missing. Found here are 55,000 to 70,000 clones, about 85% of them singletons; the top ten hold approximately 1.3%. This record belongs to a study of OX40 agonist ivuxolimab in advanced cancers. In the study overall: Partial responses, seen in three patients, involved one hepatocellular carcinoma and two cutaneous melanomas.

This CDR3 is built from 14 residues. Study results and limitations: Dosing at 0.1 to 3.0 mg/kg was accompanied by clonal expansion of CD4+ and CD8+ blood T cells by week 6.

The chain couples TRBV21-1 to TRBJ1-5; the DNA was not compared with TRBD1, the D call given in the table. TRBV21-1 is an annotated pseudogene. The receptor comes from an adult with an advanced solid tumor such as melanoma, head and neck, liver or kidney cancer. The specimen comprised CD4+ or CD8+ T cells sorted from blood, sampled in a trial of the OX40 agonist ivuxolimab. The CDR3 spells CASSHGQGSQPQHF. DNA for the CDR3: TGTGCCAGCAGCCATGGACAGGGAAGTCAGCCCCAGCATTTT.